This T cell receptor beta chain was recovered during a study of T cells in localized non-small cell lung cancer. Findings and limits, study-wide: Uninvolved adjacent lung, not tumor, had the highest T cell clonality.

This CDR3 is 14 amino acids long. The ends were cut back, 2 bases at V and 2 bases at J, with 9 bases in the middle. Germline V CDR1 and CDR2: MGHRA, YSYEKL. Note on this clone: The antigen is not known.

TCRdb's table, derived via immunoSEQ multiplex PCR, lists solely in-frame clones and lacks some. The repertoire consists of 40,000 or so clones, with 70% to 80% occurring once and the leading ten covering under 45%. This TCR was recovered from a woman between 35 and 70 years old with stage II squamous cell lung carcinoma. The gene calls are TRBV4-1 and TRBJ1-1, with a tentative D call TRBD1 (5 bases). This specimen consisted of PBMCs, obtained before any cancer treatment. The CDR3 DNA follows: TGCGCCAGCAGCCAACCGACAGAAAACACTGAAGCTTTCTTT. Translation: CASSQPTENTEAFF.